These 27 T cell receptor beta chains originate from one sample sequenced in a study of shared clonotypes between healthy human individuals (TCRdb year 2020). Library prep was done by the immunoSEQ multiplex PCR assay. TCRdb obtained this table from immuneACCESS and retained in-frame rearrangements with V and J assigned. These tables miss some clones; where compared with another copy, unresolved V genes account for less than half of the shortfall, and the remainder is unexplained. The sample table lists hundreds of thousands of clones, more than 95% of them with a count of one. Of the sample, more than 0.3% falls within the top ten clones. CD8 naive samples were CD45RO-negative cells positively selected for CCR7, giving a CD45RA+CCR7+ population that excluded TemRA cells. The sequenced material came from naive CD8+ T cells sorted from blood. The sample's cell subset or site label is to be understood as: CD45RA+CCR7+. The receptors were gathered from a man in his thirties or forties in good health.

V is TRBV9 and J is TRBJ1-5; the D gene is possibly TRBD1 (5 bases). Per the germline V gene, CDR1 is SGDLS and CDR2 is YYNGEE. Trimming removed 0 bases from V and 3 bases from J, with 10 bases in between. The length of the CDR3 is 15 residues. CDR3 amino acids: CASSVEGDLNQPQHF. In DNA, the CDR3 is TGTGCCAGCAGCGTAGAAGGGGACCTCAATCAGCCCCAGCATTTT. The full variable domain, with the rest looked up from reference TRBV9 and TRBJ1-5, is DSGVTQTPKHLITATGQRVTLRCSPRSGDLSVYWYQQSLDQGLQFLIQYYNGEERAKGNILERFSAQQFPDLHSELNLSSLELGDSALYFCASSVEGDLNQPQHFGDGTRLSIL.

The V call is TRBV9, the J call TRBJ2-3, with TRBD2 as a possible D gene (6 bases). V gave up 4 bases and J gave up 5 bases, with 14 bases separating them. This CDR3 has 14 amino acids. Germline assignment: CDR1 SGDLS and CDR2 YYNGEE. The CDR3 reads CASSLRGAGDTQYF. Here the CDR3 DNA reads TGTGCCAGCAGCCTACGCGGGGCTGGAGATACGCAGTATTTT. The complete variable domain, with remaining parts taken from reference TRBV9 and TRBJ2-3, reads DSGVTQTPKHLITATGQRVTLRCSPRSGDLSVYWYQQSLDQGLQFLIQYYNGEERAKGNILERFSAQQFPDLHSELNLSSLELGDSALYFCASSLRGAGDTQYFGPGTRLTVL.

CDR3 DNA sequence: TGTGCCAGCAGTGCGACAGGGAGTGGCACTGAAGCTTTCTTT. It codes for CASSATGSGTEAFF. The chain couples TRBV27 to TRBJ1-1; 7 bases are shared with TRBD1. V was pared by 5 bases and J by 4 bases, with 7 bases of the junction left unmatched. CDR3 length: 14 residues. Germline lookup yields CDR1 MNHEY and CDR2 SMNVEV (reference sequence).

The V call is TRBV19, the J call TRBJ1-1; D is uncertain. Germline-derived CDR1 and CDR2 are LNHDA and SQIVND (reference sequence). CDR3 length equals 15 residues. Trimming pared 1 base from V and 1 base from J, leaving 10 bases between. The CDR3 DNA sequence: TGTGCCAGTAGTATAGGTAACGCCCAGAACACTGAAGCTTTCTTT. Amino acids: CASSIGNAQNTEAFF.

The chain is built from TRBV5-1 and TRBJ2-1; TRBD2 agrees at 12 bases. After removal of 0 bases from V and 7 bases from J, the junction contained 8 bases not matched to a gene. The CDR3 runs to 17 residues. The germline V gene has CDR1 SGHRS and CDR2 YFSETQ. In DNA form, the CDR3 reads TGCGCCAGCAGCTTGGAGCTAGCGGGAGGGCCGATTAATGAGCAGTTCTTC. Its translation: CASSLELAGGPINEQFF.

J is TRBJ2-2 and V is TRBV7-2; 10 nucleotides match TRBD2. Per germline, CDR1 SGHTA and CDR2 FQGNSA. The CDR3 runs to 16 residues. Trimming cost V 0 bases and J 6 bases; bases outside gene matches: 4. The CDR3 DNA reads TGTGCCAGCAGCTTAGCACCTAGCGGGAGCTCCGGGGAGCTGTTTTTT. It yields the protein CASSLAPSGSSGELFF.

The genes are TRBV14 and TRBJ2-7; D is unresolved. Germline loops: CDR1 SGHDN, CDR2 FVKESK. The CDR3 consists of 14 residues. Trimming pared 3 bases from V and 1 base from J, leaving 10 bases between. The DNA of the CDR3 is TGTGCCAGCAGCCAGGAGTGGCAATCCTACGAGCAGTACTTC. Protein: CASSQEWQSYEQYF.

The V call is TRBV7-2, the J call TRBJ2-7, with 7 bases aligning to TRBD1. CDR1 is SGHTA, CDR2 FQGNSA, per germline. Losses at the gene ends were 5 bases for V and 5 bases for J; bases not matched to a gene: 9. The CDR3 has 14 residues. CDR3 loop: CASSEPTGVDEQYF. DNA for the CDR3: TGTGCCAGCAGCGAGCCTACAGGGGTCGACGAGCAGTACTTC.

This clone was counted a single time. The genes are TRBV5-6 and TRBJ2-5, with TRBD1 as a possible D gene (5 bases). Germline V gene sequence: CDR1 SGHDT, CDR2 YYEEEE. CDR3 length equals 13 residues. V dropped 4 bases and J dropped 5 bases, with 12 bases sitting between them. The CDR3 spells CASSKGAWETQYF. CDR3 sequence (DNA): TGTGCCAGCAGCAAAGGGGCTTGGGAGACCCAGTACTTC.

The chain combines TRBV14 with TRBJ1-2; possibly TRBD1 for D (5 bases). This CDR3 has 17 amino acids. Trimming pared 1 base from V and 4 bases from J, leaving 19 bases between. The germline V gene has CDR1 SGHDN and CDR2 FVKESK. CDR3 sequence reads: CASSQAELGTERYGYTF. The CDR3 region has the DNA TGTGCCAGCAGCCAAGCCGAGCTCGGGACTGAACGCTATGGCTACACCTTC. The variable domain in full, with the rest retrieved from reference TRBV14 and TRBJ1-2, is EAGVTQFPSHSVIEKGQTVTLRCDPISGHDNLYWYRRVMGKEIKFLLHFVKESKQDESGMPNNRFLAERTGGTYSTLKVQPAELEDSGVYFCASSQAELGTERYGYTFGSGTRLTVV.

V gene TRBV29-1 combines with J gene TRBJ2-7; D is possibly TRBD2 (5 bases). The CDR3 loop spans 14 amino acids. Germline loops: CDR1 SQVTM, CDR2 ANQGSEA. Between the trimmed V and J ends, which lost 2 bases and 0 bases, there was a span of 11 bases. CDR3 amino acids: CSVETASSSYEQYF. CDR3 nucleotide sequence: TGCAGCGTTGAAACTGCTAGCAGCTCCTACGAGCAGTACTTC.

The rearrangement uses TRBV11-2 and TRBJ2-3; D might be TRBD1 or TRBD2, each matching 5 bases. The CDR3 is 16 residues long. CDR1 and CDR2 from the germline V gene are SGHAT and FQNNGV. Trimming left V 3 bases short and J 2 bases short, with 15 bases between. The CDR3 here is CASSFRGRGFTDTQYF. The DNA for the CDR3 is TGTGCCAGCAGCTTTAGGGGCCGGGGATTCACAGATACGCAGTATTTT.

This chain connects TRBV10-3 to TRBJ1-2; possible D gene TRBD1, 5 bases. Germline V gene sequence: CDR1 ENHRY, CDR2 SYGVKD. V gave up 3 bases and J gave up 0 bases, with 17 bases separating them. This CDR3 has 17 residues. As DNA, the CDR3 is TGTGCCATCAGTGATCCTGGACAAGAACTATCTAACTATGGCTACACCTTC. Translation: CAISDPGQELSNYGYTF.

The chain combines TRBV10-3 with TRBJ2-1; TRBD1 agrees at 9 bases. The germline gives CDR1 ENHRY, CDR2 SYGVKD. V was clipped by 4 bases and J by 3 bases; unmatched bases: 7. The CDR3 has 16 residues. The CDR3 nucleotides are TGTGCCATCAGTGCCTCGGGACAGGGAGGCTACAATGAGCAGTTCTTC. Protein sequence: CAISASGQGGYNEQFF.

J is TRBJ2-7 and V is TRBV7-9; D is uncertain. CDR1 is SEHNR and CDR2 is FQNEAQ in the germline V gene (reference sequence). V was pared by 1 base and J by 0 bases, with 19 bases between. The CDR3 extends over 18 amino acids. CDR3 bases: TGTGCCAGCAGCTTAGTGGCTTCCGGGTACCGAAGCTCCTACGAGCAGTACTTC. Amino acid sequence: CASSLVASGYRSSYEQYF.

J is TRBJ1-4 and V is TRBV5-1, with a tentative D call TRBD1 (6 bases). The length of the CDR3 is 15 residues. With 7 bases removed from V and 0 bases from J, the gap between germline ends came to 13 bases. Germline V gives CDR1 SGHRS, CDR2 YFSETQ. The CDR3, as DNA: TGCGCCAGCCGTTCGGACAGAACAACTAATGAAAAACTGTTTTTT. It yields the protein CASRSDRTTNEKLFF.

This clone was seen only once. The rearrangement links TRBV25-1 to TRBJ1-4; no clear D. Germline V lookup: CDR1 MGHDK, CDR2 SYGVNS. This CDR3 has 15 residues. V was cut by 3 bases and J by 10 bases, with 18 bases left in between. The CDR3 nucleotides are TGTGCCAGCAGTGAGAACGCTCTCAGGCCGGGAAAACTGTTTTTT. Translated: CASSENALRPGKLFF.

The chain carries TRBV6-5 and TRBJ2-5; no clear D gene. This CDR3 contains 13 residues. Germline V gene sequence: CDR1 MNHEY, CDR2 SVGAGI. V was clipped by 0 bases and J by 5 bases, with 7 bases between them. CDR3 nucleotides: TGTGCCAGCAGTTACTCGCCTCGTGAGACCCAGTACTTC. This codes for CASSYSPRETQYF.

The chain uses TRBV10-2 and TRBJ1-1; D is possibly TRBD1 (6 bases). CDR1 WSHSY and CDR2 SAAADI come from the germline V gene. V lost 6 bases and J 0 bases, leaving 20 bases between the germline ends. The CDR3 loop spans 17 amino acids. The CDR3 DNA sequence: TGCGCCAGCAGCGCGGATAGGGGGGCGGCTGTGAACACTGAAGCTTTCTTT. Protein: CASSADRGAAVNTEAFF.

The rearrangement joins TRBV7-3 to TRBJ2-7; 9 bases match TRBD2. Germline lookup yields CDR1 SGHTA and CDR2 FQGTGA. The CDR3 has 17 residues. The junction had 14 bases not matched to a gene; V was cut back by 5 bases and J by 3 bases. The CDR3 is CASSVRVKREVNYEQYF. CDR3 nucleotides: TGTGCCAGCAGCGTAAGGGTGAAGCGGGAGGTGAACTACGAGCAGTACTTC.

The rearrangement uses TRBV7-9 and TRBJ2-1, with TRBD1 as a possible D gene (6 bases). This CDR3 has 15 amino acids. Trimming stripped 2 bases from V and 5 bases from J, with 13 bases between. Germline V lookup: CDR1 SEHNR, CDR2 FQNEAQ (reference sequence). CDR3 amino acids: CASSLPRDKDNEQFF. DNA of the CDR3: TGTGCCAGCAGCTTACCTCGGGACAAAGACAATGAGCAGTTCTTC.

The chain couples TRBV7-9 to TRBJ1-2; D may be TRBD1 (5 bases). Germline-derived CDR1 and CDR2 are SEHNR and FQNEAQ (reference sequence). The V gene lost 5 bases and the J gene lost 4 bases, with 11 bases spanning the gap. The CDR3 is made up of 13 amino acids. The DNA for the CDR3 is TGTGCCAGCAGCCCAGGCGGGGCCTATGGCTACACCTTC. Encoded protein: CASSPGGAYGYTF.

The chain has TRBV6-1 and TRBJ2-1; 8 nucleotides align to TRBD2. Per the germline V gene, CDR1 is MNHNS and CDR2 is SASEGT. This CDR3 has 14 amino acids. Trimming took 7 bases from V and 3 from J; bases not matched to a gene: 5. The CDR3 DNA sequence: TGTGCCAGCAATACGGGAGGGGGCTACAATGAGCAGTTCTTC. This translates into CASNTGGGYNEQFF.

J is TRBJ2-5 and V is TRBV7-9, with 7 bases identical to TRBD2. The length of the CDR3 is 14 residues. Germline V gene data show CDR1 as SEHNR and CDR2 as FQNEAQ (reference sequence). The V segment lost 3 bases and the J segment 2 bases; nucleotides outside the gene matches: 3. Here the CDR3 DNA reads TGTGCCAGCAGCTTGATACTAGCGCAAGAGACCCAGTACTTC. It codes for CASSLILAQETQYF.

As concerns this clone: A read error may produce the germline difference seen at one junction end. The chain uses TRBV7-9 and TRBJ2-5, with 9 positions matching TRBD2. The V gene's germline CDR1 is SEHNR and CDR2 FQNEAQ (reference sequence). This CDR3 has 14 amino acids. The CDR3 spells CASSLAGTQETQYF. In DNA form, the CDR3 reads TGTGCCAGCAGCCTAGCGGGAACCCAAGAGACCCAGTACTTC. Drawing the rest from reference TRBV7-9 and TRBJ2-5, the complete variable domain is DTGVSQNPRHKITKRGQNVTFRCDPISEHNRLYWYRQTLGQGPEFLTYFQNEAQLEKSRLLSDRFSAERPKGSFSTLEIQRTEQGDSAMYLCASSLAGTQETQYFGPGTRLLVL.

J is TRBJ2-7 and V is TRBV27; 11 nucleotides match TRBD2. The CDR3 runs to 14 residues. Germline V CDR1 and CDR2: MNHEY, SMNVEV (reference sequence). The V gene end was trimmed by 0 bases and the J gene end by 9 bases; junction bases not matched to a gene: 4. The CDR3 reads CASSLSGTSGGQYF. As DNA, the CDR3 is TGTGCCAGCAGTTTATCCGGGACTAGCGGTGGGCAGTACTTC.

The CDR3 here is CASSSPDNGEQYF. The CDR3 coding sequence is TGTGCCAGCAGCTCCCCGGACAACGGCGAGCAGTACTTC. This chain joins TRBV7-9 and TRBJ2-7, with TRBD1 as a possible D gene (5 bases). Germline-derived CDR1 and CDR2 are SEHNR and FQNEAQ (reference sequence). CDR3 length equals 13 residues. Trimming shortened V by 4 bases and J by 6 bases, and 13 bases separated the two germline ends.